The T cell receptor beta chain under discussion was sequenced for a study of CD8 T cells in ankylosing spondylitis. Study-level findings and limits: Matched ankylosing spondylitis synovial fluid reportedly showed significant enrichment of disease-linked clones. Earlier literature documents some of the motif variants in reactive arthritis synovial fluid and blood. Roughly eight highly homologous variants made up a TCR beta motif, and this motif appeared characteristic of ankylosing spondylitis blood.

Germline assignment: CDR1 MNHEY and CDR2 SVGAGI. CDR3 length: 14 residues. The V end lost 3 bases, the J end lost 0 bases, and 9 bases lay between the germline ends. This clonotype was recorded many times. As yet, its antigen is unknown. As the method for making TCR beta libraries, quantitative 5'-RACE with molecular barcodes was used. TCRdb ran MiXCR on the 5' RACE reads and lists one entry per CDR3 protein. The top ten hold more than 15% of the sample, which has about 39,000 distinct CDR3 sequences, about a tenth seen once. The chain uses TRBV6-5 and TRBJ2-7; no clear D. This clonotype was sampled from a male donor with ankylosing spondylitis or in good health (not recorded which). The source material was blood, either unsorted or a sorted T cell fraction (not recorded which). The CDR3 loop is CASSYRIGSYEQYF. Here the CDR3 DNA reads TGTGCCAGCAGTTATCGGATTGGCTCCTACGAGCAGTACTTC.